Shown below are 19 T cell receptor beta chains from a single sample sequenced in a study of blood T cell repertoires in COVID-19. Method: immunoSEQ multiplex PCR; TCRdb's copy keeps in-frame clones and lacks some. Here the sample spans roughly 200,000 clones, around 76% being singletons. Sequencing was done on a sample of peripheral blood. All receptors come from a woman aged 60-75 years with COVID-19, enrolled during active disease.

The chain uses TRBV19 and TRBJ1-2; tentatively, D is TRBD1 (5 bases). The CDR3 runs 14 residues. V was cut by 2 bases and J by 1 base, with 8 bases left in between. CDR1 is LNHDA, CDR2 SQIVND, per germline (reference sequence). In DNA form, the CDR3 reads TGTGCCAGTAGTATACCAGGGCTTAACTATGGCTACACCTTC. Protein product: CASSIPGLNYGYTF.

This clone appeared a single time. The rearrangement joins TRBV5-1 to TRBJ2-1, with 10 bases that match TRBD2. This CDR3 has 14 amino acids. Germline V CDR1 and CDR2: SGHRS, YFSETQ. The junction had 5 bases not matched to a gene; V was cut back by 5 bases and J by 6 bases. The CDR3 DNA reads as TGCGCCAGCAGTCCGGGACTAGCGCGCAATGAGCAGTTCTTC. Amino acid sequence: CASSPGLARNEQFF.

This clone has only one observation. In DNA form, the CDR3 reads TGTGCCAGCGGGACTAGCGGGAGTCATGAGCAGTTCTTC. It yields the protein CASGTSGSHEQFF. This chain uses TRBV7-9 with TRBJ2-1; 14 nucleotides match TRBD2. The V gene's germline CDR1 is SEHNR and CDR2 FQNEAQ (reference sequence). The junction had 2 bases not matched to a gene; V was cut back by 8 bases and J by 8 bases. This CDR3 contains 13 residues.

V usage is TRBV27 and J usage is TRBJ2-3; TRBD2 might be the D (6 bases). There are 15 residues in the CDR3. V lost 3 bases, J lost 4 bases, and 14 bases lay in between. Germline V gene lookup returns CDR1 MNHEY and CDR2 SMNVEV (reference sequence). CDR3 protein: CASSFLGEVPDTQYF. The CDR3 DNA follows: TGTGCCAGCAGTTTCCTAGGGGAGGTCCCAGATACGCAGTATTTT.

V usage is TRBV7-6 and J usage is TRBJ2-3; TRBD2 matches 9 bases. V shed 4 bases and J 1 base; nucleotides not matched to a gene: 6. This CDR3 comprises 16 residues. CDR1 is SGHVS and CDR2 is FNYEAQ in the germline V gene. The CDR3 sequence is CASSSRRGGGTDTQYF. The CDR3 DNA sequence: TGTGCCAGCAGCTCACGTCGCGGGGGGGGCACAGATACGCAGTATTTT.

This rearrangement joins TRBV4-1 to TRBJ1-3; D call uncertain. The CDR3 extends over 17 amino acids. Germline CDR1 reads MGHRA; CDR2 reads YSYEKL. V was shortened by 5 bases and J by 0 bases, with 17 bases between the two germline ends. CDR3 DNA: TGCGCCAGCAGCAACCGACACGGTCCCCTCTCTGGAAACACCATATATTTT. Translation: CASSNRHGPLSGNTIYF.

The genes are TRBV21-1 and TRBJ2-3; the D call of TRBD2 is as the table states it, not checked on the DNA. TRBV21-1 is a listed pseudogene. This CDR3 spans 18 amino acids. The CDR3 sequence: CASSNTIGTSGGADTQYF. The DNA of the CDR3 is TGTGCCAGCAGCAATACTATCGGGACTAGCGGGGGGGCAGATACGCAGTATTTT.

CDR3 residues: CASSPLDRSYEQYF. Here the CDR3 DNA reads TGTGCCAGCTCACCACTGGACAGGAGCTACGAGCAGTACTTC. V gene TRBV18 combines with J gene TRBJ2-7, with 7 bases that match TRBD1. The CDR3 runs 14 residues. Germline CDR1 and CDR2: KGHSH and LQKENI. J was trimmed by 3 bases and V by 1 base; bases with no gene match: 3. The whole variable domain, remainder taken from reference TRBV18 and TRBJ2-7, is NAGVMQNPRHLVRRRGQEARLRCSPMKGHSHVYWYRQLPEEGLKFMVYLQKENIIDESGMPKERFSAEFPKEGPSILRIQQVVRGDSAAYFCASSPLDRSYEQYFGPGTRLTVT.

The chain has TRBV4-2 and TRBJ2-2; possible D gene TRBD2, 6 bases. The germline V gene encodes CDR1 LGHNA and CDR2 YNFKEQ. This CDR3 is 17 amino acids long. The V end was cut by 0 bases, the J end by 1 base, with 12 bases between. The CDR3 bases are TGTGCCAGCAGCCAAGATTCCCGAGCGGGGAACACCGGGGAGCTGTTTTTT. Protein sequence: CASSQDSRAGNTGELFF.

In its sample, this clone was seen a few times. The CDR3 reads CASSDTTSGATDTQYF. CDR3 nucleotides: TGTGCCAGCAGCGACACGACTAGCGGGGCCACAGATACGCAGTATTTT. This chain uses TRBV5-6 with TRBJ2-3, with TRBD2 identical over 11 bases. Germline assignment: CDR1 SGHDT and CDR2 YYEEEE. The CDR3 covers 16 residues. The trim removed 4 bases at V and 2 bases at J, leaving 6 bases unmatched.

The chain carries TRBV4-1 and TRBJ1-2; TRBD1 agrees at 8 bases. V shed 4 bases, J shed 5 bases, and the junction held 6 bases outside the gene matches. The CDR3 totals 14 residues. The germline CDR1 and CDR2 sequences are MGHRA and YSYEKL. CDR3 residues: CASSPPDRVYGYTF. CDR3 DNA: TGCGCCAGCAGCCCACCGGACAGGGTTTATGGCTACACCTTC.

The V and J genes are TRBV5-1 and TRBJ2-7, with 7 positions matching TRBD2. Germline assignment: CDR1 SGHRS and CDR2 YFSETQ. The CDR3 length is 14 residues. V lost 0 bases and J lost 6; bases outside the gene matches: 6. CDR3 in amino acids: CASSLEAGWGEQYF. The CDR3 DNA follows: TGCGCCAGCAGCTTGGAAGCGGGATGGGGCGAGCAGTACTTC.

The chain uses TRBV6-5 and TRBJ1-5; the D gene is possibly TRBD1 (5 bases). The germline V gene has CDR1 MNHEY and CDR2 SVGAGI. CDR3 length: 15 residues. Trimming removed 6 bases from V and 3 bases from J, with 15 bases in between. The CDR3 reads CASRHPGLDNQPQHF. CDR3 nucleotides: TGTGCCAGCAGACATCCGGGACTTGACAATCAGCCCCAGCATTTT.

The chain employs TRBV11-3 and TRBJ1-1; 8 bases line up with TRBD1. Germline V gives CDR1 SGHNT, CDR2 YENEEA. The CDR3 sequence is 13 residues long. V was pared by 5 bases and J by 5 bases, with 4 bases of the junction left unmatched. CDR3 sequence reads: CASSRQGSTEAFF. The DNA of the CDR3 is TGTGCCAGCAGCCGACAGGGGAGTACTGAAGCTTTCTTT.

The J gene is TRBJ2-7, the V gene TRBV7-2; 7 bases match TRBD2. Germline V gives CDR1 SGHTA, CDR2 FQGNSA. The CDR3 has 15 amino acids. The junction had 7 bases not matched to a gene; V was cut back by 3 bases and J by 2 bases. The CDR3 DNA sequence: TGTGCCAGCAGCTTCACCGGACTAGGTCCCTACGAGCAGTACTTC. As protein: CASSFTGLGPYEQYF.

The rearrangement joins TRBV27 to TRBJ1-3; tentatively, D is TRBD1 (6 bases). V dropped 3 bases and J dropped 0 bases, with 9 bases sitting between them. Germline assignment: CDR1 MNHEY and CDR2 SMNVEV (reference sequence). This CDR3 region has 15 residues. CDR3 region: CASSLTGSSGNTIYF. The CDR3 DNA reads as TGTGCCAGCAGTTTGACAGGAAGCTCTGGAAACACCATATATTTT.

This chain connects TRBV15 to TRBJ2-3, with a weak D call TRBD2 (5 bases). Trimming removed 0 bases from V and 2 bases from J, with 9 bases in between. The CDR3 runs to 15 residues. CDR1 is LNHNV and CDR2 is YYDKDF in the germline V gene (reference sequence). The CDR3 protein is CATSRDRGPTDTQYF. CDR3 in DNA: TGTGCCACCAGCAGAGATCGAGGGCCCACAGATACGCAGTATTTT.

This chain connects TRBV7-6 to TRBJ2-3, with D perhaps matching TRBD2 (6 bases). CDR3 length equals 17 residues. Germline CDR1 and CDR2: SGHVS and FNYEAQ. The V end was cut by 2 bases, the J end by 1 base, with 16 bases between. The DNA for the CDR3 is TGTGCCAGCAGCTTATTTGCTAGCGCCCCCGGCACAGATACGCAGTATTTT. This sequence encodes CASSLFASAPGTDTQYF.

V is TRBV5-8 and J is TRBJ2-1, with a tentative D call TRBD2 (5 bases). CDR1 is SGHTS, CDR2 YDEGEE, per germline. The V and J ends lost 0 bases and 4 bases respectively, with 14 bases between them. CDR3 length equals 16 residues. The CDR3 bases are TGTGCCAGCAGCTTGGGGGGTTATCGGGGATACAATGAGCAGTTCTTC. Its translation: CASSLGGYRGYNEQFF.